What follows are 20 T cell receptor beta chains derived from one specimen sequenced in a study of early T cells in non-severe SARS-CoV-2 infection. TCRdb processed the 5' RACE reads anew with MiXCR; each CDR3 protein has one entry. The sample lists about 64,000 distinct CDR3 sequences, roughly 21% occurring once. The material sequenced was whole blood, taken at baseline. These receptors originate from an adult who was a healthcare worker with PCR-confirmed SARS-CoV-2 infection or an uninfected control (not recorded which).

The CDR3 spells CASSLSSGTGNGYTF. DNA of the CDR3: TGTGCCAGCAGCCTCAGTTCCGGGACAGGGAACGGCTACACCTTC. The rearrangement joins TRBV5-5 to TRBJ1-2; 9 positions agree with TRBD1. Trimming removed 4 bases from V and 8 bases from J; junction bases left unmatched: 12. Germline V gene lookup returns CDR1 SGHKS and CDR2 YYEKEE (reference sequence). The CDR3 runs 15 residues.

The V and J genes are TRBV3-1 and TRBJ2-1; perhaps D is TRBD1 or TRBD2 (6 bases each). Between the trimmed V and J ends, which lost 0 bases and 12 bases, there was a span of 9 bases. CDR1 LGHDT and CDR2 YNNKEL come from the germline V gene (reference sequence). The CDR3 runs 12 residues. The CDR3 DNA is TGTGCCAGCAGCCAAGAGAGGGGGGTGCAGTTCTTC. As protein: CASSQERGVQFF.

The chain links TRBV27 to TRBJ1-3, with D unresolved. The CDR3 spans 14 residues. V lost 9 bases and J lost 3, with 15 bases in between. Germline loops: CDR1 MNHEY, CDR2 SMNVEV (reference sequence). The CDR3 loop is CASSDLSSGNTIYF. CDR3 coding DNA: TGTGCCAGTTCGGACCTCTCGAGTGGAAACACCATATATTTT.

The CDR3 reads CASSYGLRDPGELFF. The CDR3 nucleotides read TGCGCCAGCAGCTATGGACTTCGGGACCCCGGGGAGCTGTTTTTT. V usage is TRBV5-1 and J usage is TRBJ2-2; the D call may be TRBD1 or TRBD2 (5 bases each). This CDR3 spans 15 amino acids. Germline-derived CDR1 and CDR2 are SGHRS and YFSETQ. Trimming pared 3 bases from V and 6 bases from J, leaving 15 bases between.

This clonotype was seen at least ten times. The genes are TRBV3-1 and TRBJ1-2; D uncertain. V lost 0 bases and J lost 7, with 6 bases in between. This CDR3 is built from 12 residues. CDR1 is LGHDT, CDR2 YNNKEL, per germline (reference sequence). The CDR3 loop reads CASSQDRIGYTF. CDR3 nucleotide sequence: TGTGCCAGCAGCCAAGATCGGATTGGCTACACCTTC.

This chain connects TRBV11-2 to TRBJ2-5, with 12 bases matching TRBD2. Losses at the gene ends were 1 base for V and 7 bases for J; bases not matched to a gene: 4. The CDR3 extends over 15 amino acids. Germline loops: CDR1 SGHAT, CDR2 FQNNGV. DNA for the CDR3: TGTGCCAGCAGCTTAGGACTAGCGGGGGCCGCGACCCAGTACTTC. Translation gives CASSLGLAGAATQYF.

This clonotype is categorized as medium-sized. The V gene is TRBV2, the J gene TRBJ1-1; D gene ambiguous. Germline V gene lookup returns CDR1 SNHLY and CDR2 FYNNEI. The CDR3 runs to 13 residues. Trimming removed 4 bases from V and 1 base from J, with 7 bases in between. The CDR3 DNA reads as TGTGCCAGCAGTGGGGAGGGGAACACTGAAGCTTTCTTT. Translating gives CASSGEGNTEAFF.

The CDR3 DNA sequence: TGCGCCAGCAGCCAAGAAGCAAGGGGTCGGTCAAGGGAGCTGTTTTTT. This gives the protein CASSQEARGRSRELFF. The V call is TRBV4-1, the J call TRBJ2-2; the D gene is possibly TRBD1 (5 bases). The CDR3 is made up of 16 amino acids. Germline lookup yields CDR1 MGHRA and CDR2 YSYEKL. The V and J ends lost 0 bases and 9 bases respectively, with 17 bases between them.

In its sample, this clonotype was seen a few times. The genes are TRBV7-9 and TRBJ2-2; perhaps TRBD1 as D (6 bases). The CDR3 consists of 14 residues. Germline-derived CDR1 and CDR2 are SEHNR and FQNEAQ (reference sequence). The ends were cut back, 6 bases at V and 6 bases at J, with 14 bases in the middle. The CDR3 sequence is CASSLSQGSGELFF. The CDR3 nucleotides are TGTGCCAGCAGTCTTTCACAGGGCTCCGGGGAGCTGTTTTTT.

A few counts support this clonotype. The genes are TRBV6-2 or TRBV6-3 and TRBJ2-1; 9 positions match TRBD2. Per the germline V gene, CDR1 is MNHEY and CDR2 is SVGEGT. The V gene end was trimmed by 1 base and the J gene end by 9 bases; junction bases not matched to a gene: 10. CDR3 size: 16 residues. The chain's CDR3 is CASSYYPRGGPAEQFF. CDR3 DNA sequence: TGTGCCAGCAGTTACTATCCGCGGGGGGGCCCCGCTGAGCAGTTCTTC.

This clonotype was seen more than once but under ten times. The chain recombines TRBV12-3 or TRBV12-4 with TRBJ2-1, with D maybe TRBD2 (6 bases). Trimming shortened V by 4 bases and J by 3 bases, and 19 bases separated the two germline ends. This CDR3 region has 17 residues. The CDR3 spells CASSSPDSGSLYNEQFF. CDR3 bases: TGTGCCAGCAGTTCCCCGGATAGCGGCAGCCTCTACAATGAGCAGTTCTTC.

This clonotype has only a few counts. V is TRBV3-1 and J is TRBJ1-3; D ambiguous. CDR3 length equals 16 residues. Germline V gene data show CDR1 as LGHDT and CDR2 as YNNKEL (reference sequence). Trimming removed 3 bases from V and 0 bases from J, with 12 bases in between. The CDR3 DNA reads TGTGCCAGCAGCCAGGAGAGACTTCTCTCTGGAAACACCATATATTTT. It translates to CASSQERLLSGNTIYF.

This clonotype was counted between two and nine times. The chain recombines TRBV12-3 or TRBV12-4 with TRBJ2-1, with D maybe TRBD2 (5 bases). CDR3 length: 12 amino acids. Trimming shortened V by 1 base and J by 8 bases, and 6 bases separated the two germline ends. The CDR3 is CASSLDGDEQFF. The CDR3 coding sequence is TGTGCCAGCAGTTTAGACGGGGATGAGCAGTTCTTC.

This clonotype came up many times. This chain joins TRBV29-1 and TRBJ1-1; D is ambiguous. CDR1 SQVTM and CDR2 ANQGSEA come from the germline V gene. CDR3 size: 12 residues. V lost 4 bases to trimming and J lost 1 base, with 7 bases between them. CDR3 sequence (DNA): TGCAGCGTTGGTCGAGGGAACACTGAAGCTTTCTTT. Protein: CSVGRGNTEAFF.

The rearrangement links TRBV12-3 or TRBV12-4 to TRBJ2-3, with a weak D call TRBD2 (6 bases). The V end lost 5 bases, the J end lost 5 bases, and 20 bases lay between the germline ends. The CDR3 sequence is 16 residues long. In nucleotides, the CDR3 is TGTGCCAGCAGTCTGGGGTGGGGGGTCGACGGAGATACGCAGTATTTT. Encoded protein: CASSLGWGVDGDTQYF.

This clonotype was counted ten times or more. The chain combines TRBV5-1 with TRBJ2-7; 7 nucleotides align to TRBD1. This CDR3 contains 13 residues. The ends lost 6 bases at V and 1 base at J; junction bases unmatched: 4. Germline values: CDR1 SGHRS, CDR2 YFSETQ. The CDR3 sequence is CASTGTDSYEQYF. The CDR3 DNA reads TGCGCCAGCACCGGGACAGATTCCTACGAGCAGTACTTC.

In this sample, this clonotype turned up a few times. This chain joins TRBV20-1 and TRBJ2-3; no clear D. This CDR3 comprises 11 residues. CDR1 and CDR2 from the germline V gene are DFQATT and SNEGSKA (reference sequence). Trimming cost V 1 base and J 6 bases, with 5 bases left between them. In DNA, the CDR3 is TGCAGTGCTAGAGTAGTGGATACGCAGTATTTT. Encoded protein: CSARVVDTQYF.

The V gene is TRBV7-6, the J gene TRBJ1-6; 9 bases are shared with TRBD1. Germline assignment: CDR1 SGHVS and CDR2 FNYEAQ. This CDR3 has 15 residues. J gave up 9 bases and V 6 bases, and 9 bases lay outside the gene matches. CDR3 protein: CASSLGDRAVSPLHF. The CDR3 DNA reads as TGTGCCAGCAGTTTGGGGGACAGGGCGGTTTCACCCCTCCACTTT.

This clonotype turned up a few times. The chain employs TRBV5-4 and TRBJ2-7; 8 nucleotides align to TRBD1. The V and J ends lost 3 bases and 6 bases, in that order; junction bases with no gene match: 2. CDR1 is SGHNT, CDR2 YYREEE, per germline (reference sequence). The CDR3 is 12 residues long. CDR3 DNA: TGTGCCAGCAGCTGGGGACAGGCCGAGCAGTACTTC. Its translation is CASSWGQAEQYF.

This clonotype was observed a few times. CDR3 amino acids: CASRPGRQPYEQYF. The CDR3 DNA reads as TGTGCCAGCAGGCCCGGGCGTCAACCCTACGAGCAGTACTTC. V gene TRBV12-3 or TRBV12-4 combines with J gene TRBJ2-7, with unresolved D. This CDR3 spans 14 amino acids. Trimming left V 6 bases short and J 2 bases short, with 14 bases between.